Listed here is a single T cell receptor (beta chain). The data were taken from a study of CD8 T cells in Susac syndrome. Purification of the CD8+ and CD4+ T cells relied on negative isolation, and TEMRA cells underwent FACS enrichment. Random hexamers were used to reverse transcribe about 0.5 to 1 ug of RNA. Via MiXCR, TCRdb re-called the immunoSEQ multiplex PCR reads, giving one row per CDR3 protein. The sample yields fewer than 250,000 distinct CDR3 sequences, about 93% seen once. The junction had 6 bases not matched to a gene; V was cut back by 4 bases and J by 6 bases. From germline, CDR1 is LGHNA and CDR2 YSLEER. The length of the CDR3 is 17 residues.

The receptor's source is a human donor in good health. The chain couples TRBV4-3 to TRBJ2-2, with 15 positions matching TRBD2. Material for sequencing was CD4+ T cells from PBMCs. The CDR3 protein is CASSPEGTSGGPGELFF. The CDR3 DNA reads TGCGCCAGCAGCCCGGAGGGGACTAGCGGGGGGCCCGGGGAGCTGTTTTTT.